These 26 T cell receptor beta chains came from one sample sequenced in a study of T cell repertoires in cytomegalovirus infection. Which antigens these TCRs recognize remains unknown. Using its own MiXCR run on the reads, TCRdb lists one record per CDR3 protein. The sample contains approximately 390,000 distinct CDR3 sequences, around a third of which appear only once. The source was cultured PBMCs, collected from culture after CMV antigen stimulation. These TCRs come from a human donor in good health (CMV status not recorded). Some clones in this sample may be carry-over from other donors' samples.

The rearrangement uses TRBV19 and TRBJ1-5; D not certain. Germline-derived CDR1 and CDR2 are LNHDA and SQIVND (reference sequence). The CDR3 is made up of 14 amino acids. V dropped 6 bases and J dropped 3 bases, with 12 bases sitting between them. DNA of the CDR3: TGTGCCAGTAGCCTCATTTGGCCCAATCAGCCCCAGCATTTT. Encoded protein: CASSLIWPNQPQHF.

This clonotype was seen a handful of times. The chain links TRBV10-3 to TRBJ2-7; 11 positions match TRBD2. This CDR3 is built from 14 residues. The ends lost 6 bases at V and 3 bases at J; junction bases unmatched: 4. The germline CDR1 and CDR2 sequences are ENHRY and SYGVKD. The CDR3 region has the DNA TGTGCCATCAGGACTAGCGGGGTCGTCTACGAGCAGTACTTC. Its translation is CAIRTSGVVYEQYF.

This clonotype was seen just once. The J gene is TRBJ2-5, the V gene TRBV4-3, with 8 bases that match TRBD2. Germline values: CDR1 LGHNA, CDR2 YSLEER. The V and J ends lost 4 bases and 2 bases, in that order; junction bases with no gene match: 12. This CDR3 contains 17 residues. The CDR3 loop reads CASSPSQAGVAQETQYF. The CDR3 DNA reads as TGCGCCAGCAGCCCTTCTCAAGCGGGAGTGGCGCAAGAGACCCAGTACTTC.

This rearrangement joins TRBV20-1 to TRBJ2-1; no clear D gene. Trimming pared 1 base from V and 0 bases from J, leaving 16 bases between. Germline loops: CDR1 DFQATT, CDR2 SNEGSKA (reference sequence). CDR3 length: 17 amino acids. The CDR3 coding sequence is TGCAGTGCTAGAGGTCCCGTTAAGGGTAGCTCCTACAATGAGCAGTTCTTC. Translation gives CSARGPVKGSSYNEQFF.

CDR3 sequence reads: CASSDDRGQNYGYTF. Here the CDR3 DNA reads TGTGCCAGCAGTGACGACCGGGGACAAAACTATGGCTACACCTTC. The J gene is TRBJ1-2, the V gene TRBV12-3 or TRBV12-4; a possible D gene is TRBD1 (6 bases). The CDR3 is 15 residues long. Trimming removed 5 bases from V and 2 bases from J, with 15 bases in between.

The rearrangement joins TRBV20-1 to TRBJ1-4; 8 bases are shared with TRBD1. Germline assignment: CDR1 DFQATT and CDR2 SNEGSKA (reference sequence). The CDR3 spans 16 residues. The J segment lost 4 bases and the V segment lost 1 base, leaving 8 bases of the junction unmatched. This CDR3 is CSARGRGRLLNEKLFF. In nucleotides, the CDR3 is TGCAGTGCTAGAGGCAGGGGGCGGCTGCTTAATGAAAAACTGTTTTTT.

This clonotype came up a few times. This rearrangement joins TRBV19 to TRBJ2-1; TRBD2 aligns across 9 bases. The V segment lost 8 bases and the J segment 2 bases; nucleotides outside the gene matches: 7. The CDR3 has 15 residues. CDR1 is LNHDA and CDR2 is SQIVND in the germline V gene (reference sequence). The CDR3: CASARAGGPYNEQFF. The CDR3, as DNA: TGTGCCAGTGCTAGGGCGGGAGGGCCCTACAATGAGCAGTTCTTC.

There are many counts of this clonotype. The chain couples TRBV4-1 to TRBJ2-5, with a weak D call TRBD1 (5 bases). Germline V lookup: CDR1 MGHRA, CDR2 YSYEKL. The CDR3 contains 17 residues. V was shortened by 3 bases and J by 2 bases, with 19 bases between the two germline ends. The CDR3 spells CASSHFWRLAGQETQYF. The CDR3 region has the DNA TGCGCCAGCAGCCATTTCTGGCGTCTGGCAGGGCAAGAGACCCAGTACTTC.

The chain links TRBV12-3 or TRBV12-4 to TRBJ2-5; D gene uncertain. The CDR3 is 12 amino acids. V was trimmed by 5 bases and J by 4 bases, leaving 8 bases between them. In DNA form, the CDR3 reads TGTGCCAGCAGTCCCCTTGGAGAGACCCAGTACTTC. Translating gives CASSPLGETQYF.

The chain employs TRBV7-9 and TRBJ2-5; the D is unclear. V lost 5 bases and J 1 base, leaving 14 bases between the germline ends. CDR1 is SEHNR and CDR2 is FQNEAQ in the germline V gene (reference sequence). The CDR3 runs 15 residues. In DNA form, the CDR3 reads TGTGCCAGCAGCCCACCGTTTAGTGCCCAAGAGACCCAGTACTTC. Encoded protein: CASSPPFSAQETQYF.

This clonotype was counted only a few times. The genes are TRBV4-2 and TRBJ2-2; TRBD2 matches 8 bases. The V segment lost 0 bases and the J segment 3 bases; nucleotides outside the gene matches: 3. CDR1 and CDR2 from the germline V gene are LGHNA and YNFKEQ. This CDR3 has 16 residues. In DNA, the CDR3 is TGTGCCAGCAGCCAAGATTGGACTAGCCACACCGGGGAGCTGTTTTTT. Residues: CASSQDWTSHTGELFF.

The gene calls are TRBV12-3 or TRBV12-4 and TRBJ1-2; 7 bases align to TRBD1. V dropped 6 bases and J dropped 3; count of bases not matched to a gene: 4. This CDR3 has 13 residues. The CDR3, as DNA: TGTGCCAGCAGCCAGACAGGGCACTATGGCTACACCTTC. Translation: CASSQTGHYGYTF.

The chain couples TRBV12-5 to TRBJ2-1, with D perhaps matching TRBD2 (6 bases). Germline CDR1 LGHNT, CDR2 FRNRAP. V gave up 3 bases and J gave up 4 bases, with 10 bases separating them. CDR3 length equals 14 residues. The CDR3 bases are TGTGCTAGTGGTTTTAGCGGTTCTTACAATGAGCAGTTCTTC. Protein sequence: CASGFSGSYNEQFF.

The CDR3, as DNA: TGTGCCAGCACTTTAGCGGGAGGGCCGCGGACCGGGGAGCTGTTTTTT. Translating it yields CASTLAGGPRTGELFF. V gene TRBV7-6 combines with J gene TRBJ2-2, with 11 positions matching TRBD2. Germline-derived CDR1 and CDR2 are SGHVS and FNYEAQ. This CDR3 region has 16 residues. V dropped 7 bases and J dropped 5; count of bases not matched to a gene: 9.

The genes are TRBV7-2 and TRBJ2-2; D not certain. CDR1 SGHTA and CDR2 FQGNSA come from the germline V gene. There are 15 residues in the CDR3. V lost 2 bases to trimming and J lost 5 bases, with 12 bases between them. The CDR3 DNA follows: TGTGCCAGCAGCTTATTTGGGGTTGTGACCGGGGAGCTGTTTTTT. This codes for CASSLFGVVTGELFF.

The chain employs TRBV4-1 and TRBJ2-5; D gene ambiguous. Between the trimmed V and J ends, which lost 8 bases and 6 bases, there was a span of 10 bases. This CDR3 contains 11 residues. Germline V gene sequence: CDR1 MGHRA, CDR2 YSYEKL. Here the CDR3 reads CASGPLKTQYF. As DNA, the CDR3 is TGCGCCAGCGGACCCCTGAAGACCCAGTACTTC.

This clonotype was found many times. This chain joins TRBV7-2 and TRBJ2-3, with D unresolved. Germline V lookup: CDR1 SGHTA, CDR2 FQGNSA. CDR3 length: 13 residues. Trimming took 1 base from V and 2 from J, leaving 4 bases between them. CDR3 amino acids: CASSLVPTDTQYF. The CDR3 region has the DNA TGTGCCAGCAGCTTAGTCCCCACAGATACGCAGTATTTT.

The V and J genes are TRBV7-4 and TRBJ2-1, with D possibly being TRBD2 (5 bases). Looked up from germline, CDR1 is SGHVT and CDR2 is SQSDAQ. The germline V and J ends were trimmed by 0 bases and 10 bases, with 19 bases remaining between them. The CDR3 loop spans 16 amino acids. CDR3 sequence reads: CASSLADAFEREEQFF. The CDR3 nucleotides are TGTGCCAGCAGCTTAGCGGATGCGTTCGAGAGGGAGGAGCAGTTCTTC.

This clonotype was detected only a few times. The V call is TRBV11-1, the J call TRBJ2-2, with TRBD1 matching over 10 bases. Germline CDR1 and CDR2: SGHAT and FQDESV (reference sequence). Trimming removed 4 bases from V and 2 bases from J; junction bases left unmatched: 7. The CDR3 loop spans 17 amino acids. CDR3 residues: CASSYGLTGGNTGELFF. CDR3 nucleotides: TGTGCCAGCAGCTACGGGCTGACAGGGGGCAACACCGGGGAGCTGTTTTTT.

The chain employs TRBV20-1 and TRBJ2-3; 10 bases line up with TRBD2. V dropped 5 bases and J dropped 2; count of bases not matched to a gene: 7. CDR3 length: 15 amino acids. Per the germline V gene, CDR1 is DFQATT and CDR2 is SNEGSKA (reference sequence). This CDR3 is CSASSSGSVTDTQYF. The CDR3 DNA follows: TGCAGTGCTTCATCTAGCGGGAGTGTCACAGATACGCAGTATTTT.

This clonotype occurred a few times. This chain uses TRBV28 with TRBJ1-4; TRBD1 agrees at 8 bases. CDR1 MDHEN and CDR2 SYDVKM come from the germline V gene. The CDR3 contains 15 residues. V gave up 10 bases and J gave up 5 bases; unmatched junction bases: 12. In DNA, the CDR3 is TGTGCCACTGATTCGGCCGGGACAGGCAATGAAAAACTGTTTTTT. Encoded protein: CATDSAGTGNEKLFF.

This clonotype appeared once. The chain is built from TRBV19 and TRBJ2-3; the match to TRBD2 covers 8 bases. CDR3 length: 15 amino acids. Per the germline V gene, CDR1 is LNHDA and CDR2 is SQIVND (reference sequence). Trimming at V came to 8 bases and at J to 5 bases, leaving 12 bases not matched to a gene. In nucleotides, the CDR3 is TGTGCCAGTCGCTCCCCCGGGACTAGTGGAGATACGCAGTATTTT. This translates into CASRSPGTSGDTQYF.

This rearrangement joins TRBV30 to TRBJ2-5, with no clear D. With 3 bases removed from V and 5 bases from J, the gap between germline ends came to 10 bases. This CDR3 is 12 amino acids long. Per the germline V gene, CDR1 is GTSNPN and CDR2 is SVGIG (reference sequence). CDR3 nucleotide sequence: TGTGCCTGGAGACCCAACTGGGAGACCCAGTACTTC. As protein: CAWRPNWETQYF. Full variable domain (missing parts from reference TRBV30 and TRBJ2-5): SQTIHQWPATLVQPVGSPLSLECTVEGTSNPNLYWYRQAAGRGLQLLFYSVGIGQISSEVPQNLSASRPQDRQFILSSKKLLLSDSGFYLCAWRPNWETQYFGPGTRLLVL.

This clonotype was seen repeatedly, ten times or more. The rearrangement uses TRBV12-3 or TRBV12-4 and TRBJ1-1; 9 bases match TRBD1. This CDR3 has 14 amino acids. Trimming removed 7 bases from V and 1 base from J; junction bases left unmatched: 4. CDR3 DNA sequence: TGTGCCAGCATCCAGGGACAGGGGAACACTGAAGCTTTCTTT. This gives the protein CASIQGQGNTEAFF.

The genes are TRBV4-1 and TRBJ2-3; D unresolved. The CDR3 covers 15 residues. CDR1 and CDR2 from the germline V gene are MGHRA and YSYEKL. The V end was cut by 4 bases, the J end by 6 bases, with 17 bases between. Here the CDR3 reads CASSREDAISDTQYF. CDR3 nucleotide sequence: TGCGCCAGCAGCCGAGAGGATGCTATTTCGGATACGCAGTATTTT.

V and J are TRBV6-5 and TRBJ1-1; 9 bases line up with TRBD1. V shed 5 bases and J 2 bases; nucleotides not matched to a gene: 6. Germline CDR1 is MNHEY and CDR2 is SVGAGI. The CDR3 is made up of 15 amino acids. CDR3 nucleotide sequence: TGTGCCAGCAGTGAGGGGACAGGGTATAACACTGAAGCTTTCTTT. Translation: CASSEGTGYNTEAFF.